The clone carrying this T cell receptor (beta chain) occurred once. Antigen: not known. One end of the junction varies from germline; a read error may be responsible. The CDR3 loop spans 13 amino acids. Per the germline V gene, CDR1 is SGHRS and CDR2 is YFSETQ. Sample-barcoded 5' priming and a J-beta primer mix drove a second PCR of about 6 to 11 cycles. MiXCR, run by TCRdb on the 5' RACE reads, gives a single entry per CDR3 protein. The top ten clones hold roughly an eighth of a sample with 850,000 to 1,000,000 distinct CDR3 sequences, roughly 50% of them seen once. Collection of ten milliliters of peripheral blood was performed for each donor. This sample was taken from a study of blood T cells in healthy people across ages. General study points: A strong correlation was seen between TCR beta diversity and naive T cell percentage. Naive CD4+ cell counts and diversity both ran higher in long-lived than in aged donors.

Material for sequencing was blood. The chain couples TRBV5-1 to TRBJ2-2; D not certain. The clonotype originates from a young man in good health. The CDR3 DNA reads as TGCGCCAGCGGCTTGGAACACACCGGGGAGCTGTTTTTT. This sequence encodes CASGLEHTGELFF.